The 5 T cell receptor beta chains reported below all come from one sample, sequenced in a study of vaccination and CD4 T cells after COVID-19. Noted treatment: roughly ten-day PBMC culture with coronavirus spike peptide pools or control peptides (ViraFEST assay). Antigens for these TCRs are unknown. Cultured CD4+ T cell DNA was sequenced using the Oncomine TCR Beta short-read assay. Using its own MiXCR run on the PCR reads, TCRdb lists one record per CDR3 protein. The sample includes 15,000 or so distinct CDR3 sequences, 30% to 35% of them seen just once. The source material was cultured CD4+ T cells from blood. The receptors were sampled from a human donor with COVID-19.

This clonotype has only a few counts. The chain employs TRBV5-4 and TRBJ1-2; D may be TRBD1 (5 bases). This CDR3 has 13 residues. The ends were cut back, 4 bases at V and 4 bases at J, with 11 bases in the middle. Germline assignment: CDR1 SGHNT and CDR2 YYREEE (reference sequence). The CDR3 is CASSEQGFYGYTF. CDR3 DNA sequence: TGTGCCAGCAGCGAGCAGGGCTTCTATGGCTACACCTTC.

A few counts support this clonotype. This CDR3 reads CSASSGYDYGYTF. For the CDR3, the DNA is TGCAGTGCTAGTTCGGGGTACGACTATGGCTACACCTTC. The genes are TRBV20-1 and TRBJ1-2; no clear D gene. V lost 3 bases and J lost 3, with 11 bases in between. The V gene's germline CDR1 is DFQATT and CDR2 SNEGSKA (reference sequence). CDR3 length: 13 residues.

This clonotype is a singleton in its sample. In nucleotides, the CDR3 is TGTGCCAGCAGCGACCGGGACAGGTCTTCCTACGAGCAGTACTTC. Its protein is CASSDRDRSSYEQYF. The V call is TRBV4-2, the J call TRBJ2-7; 8 positions agree with TRBD1. From germline, CDR1 is LGHNA and CDR2 YNFKEQ. With V trimmed by 5 bases and J by 1 base, 7 bases remained unmatched. The CDR3 runs 15 residues.

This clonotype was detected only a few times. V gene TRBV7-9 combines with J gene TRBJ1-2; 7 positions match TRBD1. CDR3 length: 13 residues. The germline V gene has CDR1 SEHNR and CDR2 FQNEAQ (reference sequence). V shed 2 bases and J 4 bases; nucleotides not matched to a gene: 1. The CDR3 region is CASSLQGVYGYTF. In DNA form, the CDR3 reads TGTGCCAGCAGCTTACAGGGGGTCTATGGCTACACCTTC.

CDR3: CASSLATGGGLETQYF. The CDR3 nucleotides read TGTGCCAGCAGTTTAGCTACGGGGGGAGGATTAGAGACCCAGTACTTC. This chain links TRBV12-3 or TRBV12-4 with TRBJ2-5, with 7 bases aligning to TRBD2. V gave up 0 bases and J gave up 4 bases; unmatched junction bases: 8. CDR3 length equals 16 residues.